This TCR beta chain appears in the sequencing data of a study of response to subunit inactivated influenza vaccine. TCRdb ran MiXCR on the RT-PCR reads and lists one entry per CDR3 protein. Of over 300,000 distinct CDR3 sequences in the sample, roughly 22% were seen once. The study, taken as a whole, reports: Researchers suggested that each seasonal influenza vaccination recruits few new T cells.

This CDR3 is built from 18 residues. Germline assignment: CDR1 MNHEY and CDR2 SVGAGI. Trimming stripped 4 bases from V and 0 bases from J, with 19 bases between. This clonotype was observed a few times. Antigen unknown. The rearrangement uses TRBV6-5 and TRBJ1-3; D is unresolved. Sequenced here: PBMCs from blood, sampled about 20 months after vaccination. This TCR was sampled from a man between 50 and 69 years old who received an inactivated influenza vaccine. The CDR3 protein is CASSSLGLSLSSGNTIYF. The CDR3 nucleotides are TGTGCCAGCAGTTCTCTAGGACTCTCGTTGAGCTCTGGAAACACCATATATTTT.